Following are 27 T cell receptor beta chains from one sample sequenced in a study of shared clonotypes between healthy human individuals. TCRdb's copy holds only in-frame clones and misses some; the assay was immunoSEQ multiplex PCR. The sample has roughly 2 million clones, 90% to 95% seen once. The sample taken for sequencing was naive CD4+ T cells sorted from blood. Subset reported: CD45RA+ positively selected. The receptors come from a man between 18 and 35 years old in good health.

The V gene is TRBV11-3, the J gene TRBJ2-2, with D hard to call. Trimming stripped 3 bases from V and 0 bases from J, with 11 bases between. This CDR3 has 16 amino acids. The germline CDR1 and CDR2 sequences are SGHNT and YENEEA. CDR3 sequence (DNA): TGTGCCAGCAGCTTGAGTTTGACAACGAACACCGGGGAGCTGTTTTTT. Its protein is CASSLSLTTNTGELFF.

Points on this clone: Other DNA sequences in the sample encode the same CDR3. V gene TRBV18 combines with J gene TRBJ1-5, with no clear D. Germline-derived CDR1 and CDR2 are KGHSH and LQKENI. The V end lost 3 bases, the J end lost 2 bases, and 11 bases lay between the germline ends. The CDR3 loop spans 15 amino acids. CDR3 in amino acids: CASSPSGSGNQPQHF. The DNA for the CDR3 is TGTGCCAGCTCACCGTCGGGTTCGGGCAATCAGCCCCAGCATTTT.

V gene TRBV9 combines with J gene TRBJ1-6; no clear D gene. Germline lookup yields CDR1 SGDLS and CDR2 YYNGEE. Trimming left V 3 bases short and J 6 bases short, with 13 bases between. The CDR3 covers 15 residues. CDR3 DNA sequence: TGTGCCAGCAGCGAGGGAGGTAGTACTAATTCACCCCTCCACTTT. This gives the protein CASSEGGSTNSPLHF.

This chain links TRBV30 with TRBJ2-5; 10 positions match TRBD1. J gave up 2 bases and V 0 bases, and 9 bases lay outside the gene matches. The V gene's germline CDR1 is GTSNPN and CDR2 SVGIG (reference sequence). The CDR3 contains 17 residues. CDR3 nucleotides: TGTGCCTGGAGTGTACCGGTTTCGGGACAGGGGCAAGAGACCCAGTACTTC. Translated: CAWSVPVSGQGQETQYF.

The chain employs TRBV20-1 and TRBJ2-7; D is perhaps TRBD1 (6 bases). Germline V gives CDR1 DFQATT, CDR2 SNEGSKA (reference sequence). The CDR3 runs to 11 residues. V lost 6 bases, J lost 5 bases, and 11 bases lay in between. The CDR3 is CSAGGGNEQYF. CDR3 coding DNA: TGCAGTGCAGGGGGTGGGAACGAGCAGTACTTC.

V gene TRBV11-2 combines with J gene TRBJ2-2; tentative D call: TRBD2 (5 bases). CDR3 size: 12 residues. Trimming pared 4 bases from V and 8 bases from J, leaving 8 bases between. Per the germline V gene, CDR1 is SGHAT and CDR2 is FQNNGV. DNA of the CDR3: TGTGCCAGCAGCTGGGAGCGGGGGGAGCTGTTTTTT. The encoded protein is CASSWERGELFF.

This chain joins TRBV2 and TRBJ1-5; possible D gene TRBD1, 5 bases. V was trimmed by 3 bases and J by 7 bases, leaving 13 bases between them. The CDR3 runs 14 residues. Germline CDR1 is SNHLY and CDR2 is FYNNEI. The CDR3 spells CASSEKGLVQPQHF. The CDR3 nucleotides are TGTGCCAGCAGTGAGAAGGGGCTTGTACAGCCCCAGCATTTT.

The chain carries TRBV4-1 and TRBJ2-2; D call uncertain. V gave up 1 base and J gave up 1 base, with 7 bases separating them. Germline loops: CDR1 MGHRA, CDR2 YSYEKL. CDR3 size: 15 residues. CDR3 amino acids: CASSQARVNTGELFF. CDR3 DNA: TGCGCCAGCAGCCAAGCACGGGTGAACACCGGGGAGCTGTTTTTT.

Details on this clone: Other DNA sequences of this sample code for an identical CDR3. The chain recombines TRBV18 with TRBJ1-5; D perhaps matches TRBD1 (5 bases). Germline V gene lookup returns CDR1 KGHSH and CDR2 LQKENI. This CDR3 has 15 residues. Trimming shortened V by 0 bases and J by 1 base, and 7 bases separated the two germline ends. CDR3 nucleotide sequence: TGTGCCAGCTCACCACCTGGGGGGAGCAATCAGCCCCAGCATTTT. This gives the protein CASSPPGGSNQPQHF.

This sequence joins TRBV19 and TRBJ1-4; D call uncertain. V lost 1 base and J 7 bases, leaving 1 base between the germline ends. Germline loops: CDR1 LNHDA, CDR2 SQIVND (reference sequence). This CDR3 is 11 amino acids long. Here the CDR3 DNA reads TGTGCCAGTAGTATAGCTGAAAAACTGTTTTTT. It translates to CASSIAEKLFF.

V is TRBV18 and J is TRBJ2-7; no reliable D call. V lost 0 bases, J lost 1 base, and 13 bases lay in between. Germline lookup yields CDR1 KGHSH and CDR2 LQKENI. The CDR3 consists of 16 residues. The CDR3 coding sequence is TGTGCCAGCTCACCACCCCAGCCTAGGTGGTCCTACGAGCAGTACTTC. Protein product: CASSPPQPRWSYEQYF. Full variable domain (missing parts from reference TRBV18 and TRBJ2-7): NAGVMQNPRHLVRRRGQEARLRCSPMKGHSHVYWYRQLPEEGLKFMVYLQKENIIDESGMPKERFSAEFPKEGPSILRIQQVVRGDSAAYFCASSPPQPRWSYEQYFGPGTRLTVT.

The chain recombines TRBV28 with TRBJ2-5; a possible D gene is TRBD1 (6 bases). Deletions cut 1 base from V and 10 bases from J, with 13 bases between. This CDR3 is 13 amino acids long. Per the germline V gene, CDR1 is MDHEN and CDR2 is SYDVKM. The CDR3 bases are TGTGCCAGCAGTTTATCCTCTCAGGGGTACCAGTACTTC. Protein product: CASSLSSQGYQYF.

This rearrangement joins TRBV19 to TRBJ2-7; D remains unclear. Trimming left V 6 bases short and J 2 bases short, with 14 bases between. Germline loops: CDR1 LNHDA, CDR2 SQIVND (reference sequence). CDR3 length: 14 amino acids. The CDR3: CASSIEAGPYEQYF. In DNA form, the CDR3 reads TGTGCCAGTAGCATCGAGGCAGGCCCCTACGAGCAGTACTTC.

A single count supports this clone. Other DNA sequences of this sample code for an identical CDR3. The CDR3 bases are TGTGCCAGCAGCTTGGGAAGGACTAGCACAGATACGCAGTATTTT. Its protein is CASSLGRTSTDTQYF. The rearrangement joins TRBV5-6 to TRBJ2-3; D may be TRBD2 (5 bases). The ends were cut back, 0 bases at V and 0 bases at J, with 8 bases in the middle. CDR1 SGHDT and CDR2 YYEEEE come from the germline V gene. The length of the CDR3 is 15 residues.

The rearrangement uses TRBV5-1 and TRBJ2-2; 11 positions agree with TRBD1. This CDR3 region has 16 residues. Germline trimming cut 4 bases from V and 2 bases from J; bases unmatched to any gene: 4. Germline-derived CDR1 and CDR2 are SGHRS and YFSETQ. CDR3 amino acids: CASSLDRGHNTGELFF. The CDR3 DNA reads TGCGCCAGCAGCCTGGACAGGGGGCATAACACCGGGGAGCTGTTTTTT. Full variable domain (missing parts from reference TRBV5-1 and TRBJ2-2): KAGVTQTPRYLIKTRGQQVTLSCSPISGHRSVSWYQQTPGQGLQFLFEYFSETQRNKGNFPGRFSGRQFSNSRSEMNVSTLELGDSALYLCASSLDRGHNTGELFFGEGSRLTVL.

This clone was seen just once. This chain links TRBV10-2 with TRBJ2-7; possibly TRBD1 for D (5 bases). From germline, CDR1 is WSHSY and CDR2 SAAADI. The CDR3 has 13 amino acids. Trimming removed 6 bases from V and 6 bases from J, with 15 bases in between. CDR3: CASRRGLGSEQYF. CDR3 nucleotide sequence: TGCGCCAGCAGAAGGGGTCTGGGGTCCGAGCAGTACTTC.

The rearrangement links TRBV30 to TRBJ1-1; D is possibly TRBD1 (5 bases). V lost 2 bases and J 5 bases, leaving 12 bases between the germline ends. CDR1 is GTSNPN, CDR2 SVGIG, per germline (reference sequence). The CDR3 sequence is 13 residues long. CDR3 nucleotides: TGTGCCTGGAGTTTTGGGGCCCGAACTGAAGCTTTCTTT. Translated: CAWSFGARTEAFF.

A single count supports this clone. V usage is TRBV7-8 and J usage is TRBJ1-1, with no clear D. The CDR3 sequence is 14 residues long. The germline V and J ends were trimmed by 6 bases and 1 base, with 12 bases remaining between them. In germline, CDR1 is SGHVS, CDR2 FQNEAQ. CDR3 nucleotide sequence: TGTGCCAGCAGGGCGCAACTCAAGAACACTGAAGCTTTCTTT. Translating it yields CASRAQLKNTEAFF.

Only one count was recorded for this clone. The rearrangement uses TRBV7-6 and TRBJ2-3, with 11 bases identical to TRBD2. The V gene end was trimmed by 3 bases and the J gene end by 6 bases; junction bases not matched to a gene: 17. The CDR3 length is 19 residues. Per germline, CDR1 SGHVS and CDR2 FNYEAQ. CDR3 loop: CASSLIGTQGLAVQDTQYF. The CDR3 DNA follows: TGTGCCAGCAGCTTGATAGGGACACAGGGACTAGCGGTTCAGGATACGCAGTATTTT.

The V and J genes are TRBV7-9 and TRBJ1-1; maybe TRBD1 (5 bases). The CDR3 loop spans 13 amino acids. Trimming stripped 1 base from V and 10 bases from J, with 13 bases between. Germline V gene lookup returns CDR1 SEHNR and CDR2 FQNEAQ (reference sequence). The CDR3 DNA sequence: TGTGCCAGCAGCTTAGATCTCGGGGCCTCAGCTTTCTTT. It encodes CASSLDLGASAFF.

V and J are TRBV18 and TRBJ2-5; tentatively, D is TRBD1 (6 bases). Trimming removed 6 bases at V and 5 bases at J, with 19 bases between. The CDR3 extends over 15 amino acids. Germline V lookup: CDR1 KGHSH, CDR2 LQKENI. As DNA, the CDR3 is TGTGCCAGCTCTCCCCCCACAGGGATCCGGGAGACCCAGTACTTC. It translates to CASSPPTGIRETQYF. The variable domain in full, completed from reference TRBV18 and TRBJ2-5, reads NAGVMQNPRHLVRRRGQEARLRCSPMKGHSHVYWYRQLPEEGLKFMVYLQKENIIDESGMPKERFSAEFPKEGPSILRIQQVVRGDSAAYFCASSPPTGIRETQYFGPGTRLLVL.

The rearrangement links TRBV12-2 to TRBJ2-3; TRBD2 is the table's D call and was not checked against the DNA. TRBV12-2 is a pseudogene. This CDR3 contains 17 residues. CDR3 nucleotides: TGTGCAAGTCGCTTAGGACGAGGCGGGAGAAATAAAGATACGCAGTATTTT. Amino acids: CASRLGRGGRNKDTQYF.

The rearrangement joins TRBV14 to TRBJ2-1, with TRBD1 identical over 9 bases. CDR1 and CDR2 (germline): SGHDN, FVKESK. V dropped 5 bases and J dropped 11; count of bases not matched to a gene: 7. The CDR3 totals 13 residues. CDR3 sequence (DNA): TGTGCCAGCAGCGCTGGACAGGGGTCCAAGCAGTTCTTC. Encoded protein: CASSAGQGSKQFF.

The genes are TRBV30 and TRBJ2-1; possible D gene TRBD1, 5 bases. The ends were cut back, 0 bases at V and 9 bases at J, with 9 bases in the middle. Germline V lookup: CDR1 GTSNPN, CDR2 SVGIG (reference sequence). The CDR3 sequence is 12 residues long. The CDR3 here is CAWSVQAGEQFF. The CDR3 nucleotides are TGTGCCTGGAGTGTACAGGCAGGTGAGCAGTTCTTC.

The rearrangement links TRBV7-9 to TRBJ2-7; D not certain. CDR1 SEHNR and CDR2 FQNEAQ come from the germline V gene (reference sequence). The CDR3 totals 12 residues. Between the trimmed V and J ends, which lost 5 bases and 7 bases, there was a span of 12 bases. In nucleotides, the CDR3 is TGTGCCAGCAGCAGACACGTAGAAGAGCAGTACTTC. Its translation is CASSRHVEEQYF.

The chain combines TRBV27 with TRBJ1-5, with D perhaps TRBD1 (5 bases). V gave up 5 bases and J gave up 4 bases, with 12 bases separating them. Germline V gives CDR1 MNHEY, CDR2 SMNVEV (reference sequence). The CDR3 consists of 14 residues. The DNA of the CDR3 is TGTGCCAGCAGTACCTCTCGGGGGAATCAGCCCCAGCATTTT. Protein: CASSTSRGNQPQHF.

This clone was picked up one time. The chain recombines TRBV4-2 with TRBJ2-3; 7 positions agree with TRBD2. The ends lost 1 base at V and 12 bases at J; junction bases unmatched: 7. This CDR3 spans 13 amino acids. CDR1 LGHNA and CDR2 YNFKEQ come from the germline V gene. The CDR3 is CASSQVGPGGQYF. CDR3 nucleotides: TGTGCCAGCAGCCAAGTCGGCCCGGGAGGTCAGTATTTT.